These T cell receptor beta chains were read from a single sample in a study of spatial heterogeneity in lung cancer. TCRdb redid the calling of the 5' RACE reads with MiXCR, one entry per CDR3 protein. Here the sample spans 20,000 or so distinct CDR3 sequences, more than 6.5% being singletons. The source was lung tumor tissue, collected at surgery. The receptors here all came from a male donor with early-stage non-small cell lung cancer. CDR3s include the opening cysteine and the closing phenylalanine or tryptophan. The order of the fields is D gene, J gene, clone size, V gene, CDR3 protein, CDR3 DNA. D genes are given only for firm matches. Clone sizes are given selectively: once, few, many, or a class where the clone is expanded.

>-|TRBJ2-2|-|TRBV6-1
CASSENYGSANTGELFF
TGTGCCAGCAGTGAAAATTACGGGTCCGCGAACACCGGGGAGCTGTTTTTT
>TRBD1|TRBJ1-5|-|TRBV5-5
CASSLAPRTGVQPQHF
TGTGCCAGCAGCTTGGCCCCCCGGACAGGGGTCCAGCCCCAGCATTTT
>TRBD2|TRBJ2-5|few|TRBV4-1
CASSHPGLAGGSEYETQYF
TGCGCCAGCAGCCACCCCGGACTAGCGGGGGGTTCTGAGTACGAGACCCAGTACTTC
>TRBD1|TRBJ2-3|few|TRBV28
CASSPPGQGWTDTQYF
TGTGCCAGCAGTCCACCGGGACAGGGGTGGACGGATACGCAGTATTTT
>TRBD2|TRBJ2-7|many|TRBV5-4
CASSLVGLAGEQYF
TGTGCCAGCAGCTTGGTGGGACTAGCGGGGGAGCAGTACTTC
>TRBD1|TRBJ2-7|-|TRBV28
CASSSLGQGVNEQYF
TGTGCCAGCAGTTCCCTGGGACAGGGGGTCAACGAGCAGTACTTC
>-|TRBJ1-2|-|TRBV28
CASGDGDYYGYTF
TGTGCCAGCGGGGACGGGGATTACTATGGCTACACCTTC
>TRBD1|TRBJ1-5|many|TRBV28
CASSTQGAKKQPQHF
TGTGCCAGCAGTACTCAGGGGGCGAAAAAGCAGCCCCAGCATTTT
>TRBD2|TRBJ2-2|-|TRBV6-6
CASSRRVAGGQTGELFF
TGTGCCAGCAGCCGGAGAGTAGCGGGGGGGCAAACCGGGGAGCTGTTTTTT
>-|TRBJ2-2|many|TRBV12-3/TRBV12-4
CASRSRWGTGELFF
TGTGCCAGCAGGTCGAGGTGGGGCACCGGGGAGCTGTTTTTT
>-|TRBJ1-1|-|TRBV24-1
CATRTGQNTEAFF
TGTGCCACCAGGACAGGACAGAACACTGAAGCTTTCTTT
>-|TRBJ1-3|many|TRBV10-3
CAIRATGTSGNTIYF
TGTGCCATCAGAGCCACAGGGACCTCTGGAAACACCATATATTTT
>TRBD1|TRBJ2-2|many|TRBV28
CASRRRDRGRFHTGELFF
TGTGCCAGCAGACGCCGGGACAGGGGGCGTTTTCACACCGGGGAGCTGTTTTTT
>TRBD1|TRBJ1-4|many|TRBV15
CATSRADTTGMGEKLFF
TGTGCCACCAGCAGAGCCGATACGACAGGGATGGGTGAAAAACTGTTTTTT
>-|TRBJ1-4|many|TRBV7-9
CASSPTGMYNEKLFF
TGTGCCAGCAGCCCGACAGGAATGTATAATGAAAAACTGTTTTTT
>-|TRBJ1-5|few|TRBV15
CATSREGNQPQHF
TGTGCCACCAGCAGAGAGGGTAATCAGCCCCAGCATTTT
>-|TRBJ1-3|-|TRBV12-3/TRBV12-4
CASRTGPGNTIYF
TGTGCCAGCAGGACAGGTCCTGGAAACACCATATATTTT
>-|TRBJ2-3|few|TRBV6-2/TRBV6-3
CASIGTGGNTDTQYF
TGTGCCAGCATCGGGACGGGGGGCAACACAGATACGCAGTATTTT
>-|TRBJ2-7|few|TRBV6-2/TRBV6-3
CASSYRDFSSYEQYF
TGTGCCAGCAGTTACAGGGACTTCAGCTCCTACGAGCAGTACTTC
>TRBD2|TRBJ2-7|few|TRBV12-3/TRBV12-4
CASSPGLATSYEQYF
TGTGCCAGCAGCCCAGGACTAGCAACCTCCTACGAGCAGTACTTC
>-|TRBJ1-5|-|TRBV7-2
CASSLDSGSNQPQHF
TGTGCCAGCAGCTTAGATTCAGGGAGCAATCAGCCCCAGCATTTT
>TRBD1|TRBJ1-4|many|TRBV5-1
CASSWGQGGNEKLFF
TGCGCCAGCAGCTGGGGACAGGGGGGGAATGAAAAACTGTTTTTT
>-|TRBJ2-2|-|TRBV3-1
CASRNTGELFF
TGTGCCAGCAGGAACACCGGGGAGCTGTTTTTT
>TRBD1|TRBJ1-6|-|TRBV2
CATQPDRDNSPLHF
TGTGCCACCCAACCGGACAGGGATAATTCACCCCTCCACTTT
>TRBD1|TRBJ1-1|-|TRBV7-9
CARSEGQGNEDLF
TGTGCAAGAAGCGAGGGACAGGGGAATGAAGATTTATTT
>TRBD1|TRBJ2-7|many|TRBV6-5
CASSWDRVEQYF
TGTGCCAGCAGCTGGGACAGGGTCGAGCAGTACTTC
>-|TRBJ2-3|many|TRBV7-9
CASDIRPEGGEAPSDTQYF
TGTGCCAGCGATATCCGGCCAGAAGGAGGGGAAGCACCGTCAGATACGCAGTATTTT
>-|TRBJ1-5|many|TRBV6-2/TRBV6-3
CASGAGQRINQPQHF
TGTGCCAGCGGGGCCGGACAGCGTATAAATCAGCCCCAGCATTTT
>TRBD2|TRBJ2-7|-|TRBV28
CASSRPSRLAWEYEQYF
TGTGCCAGCAGTCGACCCTCTAGACTAGCGTGGGAATACGAGCAGTACTTC
>-|TRBJ1-1|many|TRBV28
CASRPRVARNTEAFF
TGTGCCAGCAGGCCCCGGGTAGCCAGGAACACTGAAGCTTTCTTT
>TRBD1|TRBJ1-2|medium-sized|TRBV2
CASSATGGHGYTF
TGTGCCAGCAGTGCCACAGGGGGCCATGGCTACACCTTC
>-|TRBJ2-1|many|TRBV3-1
CASSPTGAYNEQFF
TGTGCCAGCAGCCCCACGGGGGCCTACAATGAGCAGTTCTTC
>-|TRBJ2-1|many|TRBV18
CASSPSGAGGNEQFF
TGTGCCAGCTCACCTTCCGGAGCAGGGGGGAATGAGCAGTTCTTC
>TRBD1|TRBJ2-1|many|TRBV10-1
CASRGQGAGEQFF
TGCGCCAGCAGGGGACAGGGGGCCGGTGAGCAGTTCTTC
>-|TRBJ1-1|many|TRBV9
CASSPPTGGTEAFF
TGTGCCAGCAGCCCCCCGACAGGTGGAACTGAAGCTTTCTTT